A selection of T cell receptor beta chains follows, all from one sample in a study of blood T cells in healthy people across ages. TCRdb reprocessed the 5' RACE reads with MiXCR, giving one entry per CDR3 protein. Of fewer than 900,000 distinct CDR3 sequences in the sample, about 52% were seen once. The specimen sequenced was blood. These receptor sequences come from a woman in her fifties or sixties in good health. CDR3s include the opening cysteine and the closing phenylalanine or tryptophan. A D gene is named only where the DNA matches it firmly. Clone size, where shown, is once, few, many, or a class for clones that have expanded.

d_call: NA
j_call: TRBJ2-7
clone_size: NA
v_call: TRBV9
cdr3_aa: CASSVSHSGSSYEQYF
cdr3_nt: TGTGCCAGCAGCGTATCTCATAGTGGGAGCTCCTACGAGCAGTACTTC

d_call: TRBD2
j_call: TRBJ2-1
clone_size: NA
v_call: TRBV4-1
cdr3_aa: CASSQGAGTSYNEQFF
cdr3_nt: TGCGCCAGCAGCCAAGGCGCCGGGACTAGTTACAATGAGCAGTTCTTC

d_call: TRBD2
j_call: TRBJ2-3
clone_size: few
v_call: TRBV20-1
cdr3_aa: CSASPAETSGRDTQYF
cdr3_nt: TGCAGTGCTAGCCCCGCGGAGACTAGCGGGAGGGATACGCAGTATTTT

d_call: TRBD1
j_call: TRBJ2-7
clone_size: NA
v_call: TRBV20-1
cdr3_aa: CSPDRGTYERYF
cdr3_nt: TGCAGTCCTGACAGGGGGACCTACGAGCGGTACTTC

d_call: TRBD2
j_call: TRBJ2-3
clone_size: NA
v_call: TRBV28
cdr3_aa: CASSRLTSGRAGDTQYF
cdr3_nt: TGTGCCAGCAGTCGCCTGACTAGCGGGAGGGCCGGAGATACGCAGTATTTT

d_call: NA
j_call: TRBJ1-1
clone_size: NA
v_call: TRBV7-2
cdr3_aa: CASTKRPNTEAFF
cdr3_nt: TGTGCCAGCACAAAGCGGCCGAACACTGAAGCTTTCTTT

d_call: TRBD1
j_call: TRBJ2-5
clone_size: NA
v_call: TRBV4-1
cdr3_aa: CASSQPGQGPETQYF
cdr3_nt: TGCGCCAGCAGCCAACCGGGACAGGGCCCAGAGACCCAGTACTTC

d_call: NA
j_call: TRBJ2-3
clone_size: NA
v_call: TRBV7-2
cdr3_aa: CASSRRARADTQYF
cdr3_nt: TGTGCCAGCAGCCGCCGGGCCAGGGCAGATACGCAGTATTTT

d_call: NA
j_call: TRBJ1-1
clone_size: NA
v_call: TRBV3-1
cdr3_aa: CASSQNGANTEAFF
cdr3_nt: TGTGCCAGCAGCCAAAATGGGGCAAACACTGAAGCTTTCTTT

d_call: NA
j_call: TRBJ1-4
clone_size: NA
v_call: TRBV21-1
cdr3_aa: CASSKGPTGVGVEKLFF
cdr3_nt: TGTGCCAGCAGCAAAGGGCCTACAGGGGTAGGGGTTGAAAAACTGTTTTTT

d_call: TRBD2
j_call: TRBJ2-3
clone_size: NA
v_call: TRBV28
cdr3_aa: CASSPQLAGGPDTQYF
cdr3_nt: TGTGCCAGCAGTCCACAACTAGCGGGAGGCCCAGATACGCAGTATTTT

d_call: NA
j_call: TRBJ2-5
clone_size: NA
v_call: TRBV6-2/TRBV6-3
cdr3_aa: CASSYPRGEQETQYF
cdr3_nt: TGTGCCAGCAGTTACCCCCGGGGAGAACAAGAGACCCAGTACTTC

d_call: TRBD2
j_call: TRBJ2-3
clone_size: NA
v_call: TRBV7-8
cdr3_aa: CASSLSSSGGPNTDTQYF
cdr3_nt: TGTGCCAGCAGCTTAAGTTCTAGCGGGGGTCCTAACACAGATACGCAGTATTTT

d_call: NA
j_call: TRBJ2-3
clone_size: NA
v_call: TRBV6-2/TRBV6-3
cdr3_aa: CASHPGDGTDTQYF
cdr3_nt: TGTGCCAGCCACCCTGGGGATGGCACAGATACGCAGTATTTT

d_call: TRBD1
j_call: TRBJ1-2
clone_size: NA
v_call: TRBV4-3
cdr3_aa: CASSPGQGRSSGYTF
cdr3_nt: TGCGCCAGCAGCCCGGGACAGGGAAGGTCAAGTGGCTACACCTTC

d_call: NA
j_call: TRBJ2-7
clone_size: NA
v_call: TRBV20-1
cdr3_aa: CSAHTPGQPYEQYF
cdr3_nt: TGCAGTGCTCATACCCCCGGACAGCCCTACGAGCAGTACTTC

d_call: TRBD1
j_call: TRBJ1-6
clone_size: few
v_call: TRBV9
cdr3_aa: CASSYDRDSPLHF
cdr3_nt: TGTGCCAGCAGCTACGACAGGGATTCACCCCTCCACTTT

d_call: TRBD1
j_call: TRBJ2-1
clone_size: NA
v_call: TRBV3-1
cdr3_aa: CASSTPGTAYNEQFF
cdr3_nt: TGTGCCAGCAGTACCCCGGGGACAGCCTACAATGAGCAGTTCTTC

d_call: TRBD2
j_call: TRBJ2-7
clone_size: NA
v_call: TRBV10-3
cdr3_aa: CAISRTSGPPGEQYF
cdr3_nt: TGTGCCATCAGCAGGACTAGCGGGCCGCCTGGCGAGCAGTACTTC

d_call: NA
j_call: TRBJ2-6
clone_size: many
v_call: TRBV6-5
cdr3_aa: CASSYSTETGANVLTF
cdr3_nt: TGTGCCAGCAGTTACTCGACGGAAACTGGGGCCAACGTCCTGACTTTC

d_call: TRBD1
j_call: TRBJ2-4
clone_size: NA
v_call: TRBV20-1
cdr3_aa: CSAPGQGADIQYF
cdr3_nt: TGCAGTGCTCCCGGACAGGGGGCGGACATTCAGTACTTC

d_call: NA
j_call: TRBJ2-1
clone_size: NA
v_call: TRBV7-2
cdr3_aa: CASTEGTPSYNEQFF
cdr3_nt: TGTGCCAGCACCGAGGGGACTCCTTCCTACAATGAGCAGTTCTTC

d_call: NA
j_call: TRBJ1-2
clone_size: NA
v_call: TRBV6-5
cdr3_aa: CASSYEPSLVGRGYTF
cdr3_nt: TGTGCCAGCAGTTATGAACCCAGTTTGGTCGGGAGAGGCTACACCTTC

d_call: TRBD2
j_call: TRBJ2-1
clone_size: NA
v_call: TRBV2
cdr3_aa: CASKTSRGLAGREQFF
cdr3_nt: TGTGCCAGCAAGACATCACGGGGACTAGCGGGACGAGAGCAGTTCTTC

d_call: TRBD2
j_call: TRBJ2-1
clone_size: few
v_call: TRBV10-3
cdr3_aa: CAISAGTSGKDEQFF
cdr3_nt: TGTGCCATCAGTGCCGGGACTAGCGGTAAGGATGAGCAGTTCTTC

d_call: TRBD2
j_call: TRBJ2-7
clone_size: NA
v_call: TRBV7-2
cdr3_aa: CASSRGLAVEGEQYF
cdr3_nt: TGTGCCAGCAGCCGCGGACTAGCGGTTGAGGGGGAGCAGTACTTC

d_call: TRBD1
j_call: TRBJ1-4
clone_size: NA
v_call: TRBV7-9
cdr3_aa: CASSENRGRIEKLFF
cdr3_nt: TGTGCCAGCAGCGAAAACAGGGGAAGAATTGAAAAACTGTTTTTT

d_call: NA
j_call: TRBJ2-7
clone_size: NA
v_call: TRBV7-6
cdr3_aa: CASSLGVLAWGSYEQYF
cdr3_nt: TGTGCCAGCAGCTTAGGGGTGTTAGCTTGGGGATCCTACGAGCAGTACTTC

d_call: NA
j_call: TRBJ2-3
clone_size: NA
v_call: TRBV7-2
cdr3_aa: CASSLRPPAVSTDTQYF
cdr3_nt: TGTGCCAGCAGCTTACGCCCCCCAGCGGTGAGCACAGATACGCAGTATTTT

d_call: TRBD2
j_call: TRBJ2-7
clone_size: NA
v_call: TRBV6-2/TRBV6-3
cdr3_aa: CASSSPWTSGRGALEQYF
cdr3_nt: TGTGCCAGCAGTTCTCCCTGGACTAGCGGTCGGGGGGCCCTCGAGCAGTACTTC

d_call: TRBD1
j_call: TRBJ2-6
clone_size: NA
v_call: TRBV28
cdr3_aa: CASSNTGATGANVLTF
cdr3_nt: TGTGCCAGCAGTAATACAGGGGCGACTGGGGCCAACGTCCTGACTTTC

d_call: NA
j_call: TRBJ2-3
clone_size: few
v_call: TRBV9
cdr3_aa: CASSAEGPTGTQYF
cdr3_nt: TGTGCCAGCAGCGCTGAGGGACCGACGGGTACGCAGTATTTT

d_call: TRBD2
j_call: TRBJ2-5
clone_size: NA
v_call: TRBV20-1
cdr3_aa: CSARGVAGIGQYF
cdr3_nt: TGCAGTGCTAGAGGAGTAGCGGGAATAGGGCAGTACTTC

d_call: NA
j_call: TRBJ2-1
clone_size: NA
v_call: TRBV4-2
cdr3_aa: CASSQGTGSANEQFF
cdr3_nt: TGTGCCAGCAGCCAAGGCACCGGGAGCGCCAATGAGCAGTTCTTC

d_call: NA
j_call: TRBJ2-1
clone_size: once
v_call: TRBV6-6
cdr3_aa: CASIGSYSHNEQFF
cdr3_nt: TGTGCCAGCATCGGTAGCTACTCCCACAATGAGCAGTTCTTC

d_call: NA
j_call: TRBJ2-7
clone_size: NA
v_call: TRBV5-1
cdr3_aa: CASSSQGARSYEQYF
cdr3_nt: TGCGCCAGCAGCTCCCAGGGTGCCCGTTCCTACGAGCAGTACTTC

d_call: NA
j_call: TRBJ2-7
clone_size: NA
v_call: TRBV28
cdr3_aa: CASSSGQGGYEQYF
cdr3_nt: TGTGCCAGCAGTTCGGGGCAAGGGGGGTACGAGCAGTACTTC

d_call: NA
j_call: TRBJ1-5
clone_size: NA
v_call: TRBV4-2
cdr3_aa: CASSQDPASNQPQHF
cdr3_nt: TGTGCCAGCAGCCAAGATCCGGCGAGCAATCAGCCCCAGCATTTT

d_call: TRBD2
j_call: TRBJ2-3
clone_size: NA
v_call: TRBV9
cdr3_aa: CASSVASSGRYTQYF
cdr3_nt: TGTGCCAGTAGCGTAGCTTCTAGCGGGAGATATACGCAGTATTTT

d_call: NA
j_call: TRBJ2-7
clone_size: NA
v_call: TRBV6-6
cdr3_aa: CASGYSHLGTYEQYF
cdr3_nt: TGTGCCAGCGGTTACTCTCATCTAGGGACTTACGAGCAGTACTTC